Below are 29 T cell receptor beta chains sequenced from a single sample in a study of cytomegalovirus exposure and HLA in healthy donors. Clones were sequenced by immunoSEQ multiplex PCR, and TCRdb holds only the in-frame ones, with some missing. The table has 170,000 or so clones, about 85% seen once; the top ten hold about a sixth. The sequenced sample consisted of PBMCs. These receptors came from a man aged 18 to 29 in good health and CMV-seropositive.

This chain uses TRBV6-5 with TRBJ2-7; 8 bases match TRBD1. With V trimmed by 5 bases and J by 4 bases, 7 bases remained unmatched. The CDR3 length is 14 residues. Looked up from germline, CDR1 is MNHEY and CDR2 is SVGAGI. CDR3 sequence reads: CASSAATGVYEQYF. DNA for the CDR3: TGTGCCAGCAGTGCCGCGACAGGGGTTTACGAGCAGTACTTC.

This clone was observed many times. The chain uses TRBV6-4 and TRBJ2-3; 11 nucleotides match TRBD2. Trimming cost V 5 bases and J 1 base; bases outside gene matches: 2. Germline V gives CDR1 MRHNA, CDR2 SNTAGT. The CDR3 is 15 amino acids. CDR3 coding DNA: TGTGCCAGCAGTCAGACTAGCGGGGGCACAGATACGCAGTATTTT. It encodes CASSQTSGGTDTQYF.

The chain carries TRBV29-1 and TRBJ2-3; 12 bases agree with TRBD2. Unmatched junction bases numbered 10, after V lost 3 bases and J lost 3 bases. Germline values: CDR1 SQVTM, CDR2 ANQGSEA. CDR3 length: 17 amino acids. The CDR3 protein is CSVEIPSGRGGTDTQYF. The CDR3 coding sequence is TGCAGCGTTGAGATTCCTAGCGGGAGGGGAGGGACAGATACGCAGTATTTT.

V gene TRBV27 combines with J gene TRBJ2-7; D perhaps matches TRBD1 (6 bases). V lost 5 bases to trimming and J lost 6 bases, with 17 bases between them. The CDR3 spans 14 residues. Germline V gene data show CDR1 as MNHEY and CDR2 as SMNVEV (reference sequence). This chain's CDR3 is CASSPQGRSLEQYF. In nucleotides, the CDR3 is TGTGCCAGCAGTCCACAGGGAAGATCCCTCGAGCAGTACTTC.

The chain recombines TRBV25-1 with TRBJ2-7; D perhaps matches TRBD2 (6 bases). The V end was cut by 4 bases, the J end by 9 bases, with 19 bases between. The CDR3 has 14 amino acids. Germline V gene lookup returns CDR1 MGHDK and CDR2 SYGVNS. CDR3 protein: CASSGTGTQSGQYF. The CDR3 coding sequence is TGTGCCAGCAGTGGAACCGGGACTCAGAGTGGGCAGTACTTC.

The chain carries TRBV9 and TRBJ2-1; 13 positions agree with TRBD2. Trimming at V came to 1 base and at J to 5 bases, leaving 9 bases not matched to a gene. CDR3 length equals 18 residues. Germline assignment: CDR1 SGDLS and CDR2 YYNGEE. The DNA of the CDR3 is TGTGCCAGCAGCGTATCTCGAGGGACTAGCGGGACCCACAATGAGCAGTTCTTC. It is translated as CASSVSRGTSGTHNEQFF.

The genes are TRBV5-1 and TRBJ2-3; a possible D gene is TRBD1 (7 bases). V shed 4 bases and J shed 3 bases, with 15 bases lying between them. This CDR3 comprises 15 residues. Germline V CDR1 and CDR2: SGHRS, YFSETQ. The CDR3 region is CASSTDGGQTDTQYF. The CDR3 nucleotides read TGCGCCAGCAGCACGGACGGGGGACAGACAGATACGCAGTATTTT.

This chain links TRBV30 with TRBJ2-5; D might be TRBD1 (5 bases). Germline V gives CDR1 GTSNPN, CDR2 SVGIG (reference sequence). The length of the CDR3 is 11 residues. V was shortened by 5 bases and J by 2 bases, with 6 bases between the two germline ends. The CDR3: CAWAGQETQYF. CDR3 in DNA: TGTGCCTGGGCAGGGCAAGAGACCCAGTACTTC.

The V call is TRBV29-1, the J call TRBJ2-1; 14 nucleotides match TRBD2. The germline CDR1 and CDR2 sequences are SQVTM and ANQGSEA. The CDR3 is 15 amino acids. Trimming took 4 bases from V and 10 from J; bases not matched to a gene: 9. Here the CDR3 DNA reads TGCAGCGTTGGGGGACTAGCGGGAGTTCTTAACGAGCAGTTCTTC. It specifies CSVGGLAGVLNEQFF.

The CDR3: CASSSGQGPHEQYF. DNA for the CDR3: TGTGCCAGCAGCTCGGGACAGGGTCCCCACGAGCAGTACTTC. This rearrangement joins TRBV7-9 to TRBJ2-7, with 9 positions matching TRBD1. V gave up 4 bases and J gave up 5 bases; unmatched junction bases: 6. The V gene's germline CDR1 is SEHNR and CDR2 FQNEAQ (reference sequence). The CDR3 totals 14 residues.

The chain is built from TRBV27 and TRBJ2-7; 12 bases are a match to TRBD2. CDR1 is MNHEY, CDR2 SMNVEV, per germline (reference sequence). The CDR3 runs to 18 residues. After removal of 2 bases from V and 0 bases from J, the junction contained 8 bases not matched to a gene. The CDR3 bases are TGTGCCAGCAGTTTACGGCGACTAGCGGGGGATCGCTCCTACGAGCAGTACTTC. Its protein is CASSLRRLAGDRSYEQYF.

The rearrangement uses TRBV5-1 and TRBJ2-6; weak D call: TRBD2 (6 bases). The CDR3 is made up of 18 amino acids. Germline-derived CDR1 and CDR2 are SGHRS and YFSETQ. With 0 bases removed from V and 0 bases from J, the gap between germline ends came to 13 bases. CDR3 sequence reads: CASSLDPGVSSGANVLTF. In DNA, the CDR3 is TGCGCCAGCAGCTTGGATCCGGGGGTTAGCTCTGGGGCCAACGTCCTGACTTTC.

This chain joins TRBV5-1 and TRBJ2-7, with a possible D match to TRBD1 (5 bases). V lost 5 bases and J 2 bases, leaving 8 bases between the germline ends. The germline V gene has CDR1 SGHRS and CDR2 YFSETQ. This CDR3 region has 12 residues. As DNA, the CDR3 is TGCGCCAGCAGTTCAGGGCCCTACGAGCAGTACTTC. Translated: CASSSGPYEQYF.

The gene calls are TRBV5-1 and TRBJ1-4; no firm D call. The CDR3 sequence is 13 residues long. The V gene's germline CDR1 is SGHRS and CDR2 YFSETQ. The V gene lost 0 bases and the J gene lost 7 bases, with 7 bases spanning the gap. The CDR3 is CASSLDWAEKLFF. The CDR3 region has the DNA TGCGCCAGCAGCTTGGATTGGGCTGAAAAACTGTTTTTT.

The V call is TRBV18, the J call TRBJ1-6, with 7 bases matching TRBD1. The CDR3 runs to 14 residues. Germline V gene lookup returns CDR1 KGHSH and CDR2 LQKENI. V shed 3 bases, J shed 7 bases, and the junction held 3 bases outside the gene matches. CDR3 sequence (DNA): TGTGCCAGCTCACCCGGGACAGAGAATTCACCCCTCCACTTT. Its protein is CASSPGTENSPLHF.

V and J are TRBV27 and TRBJ1-2; TRBD1 is a possible D gene (6 bases). Deletions cut 2 bases from V and 4 bases from J, with 14 bases between. This CDR3 has 15 residues. Per the germline V gene, CDR1 is MNHEY and CDR2 is SMNVEV (reference sequence). CDR3 protein: CASSLTMDSFYGYTF. The CDR3 DNA is TGTGCCAGCAGTTTAACCATGGACAGCTTCTATGGCTACACCTTC.

Comments on this clone: This sample also contains other DNA sequences that code for the same CDR3. The chain carries TRBV28 and TRBJ1-1; no reliable D call. The V end lost 2 bases, the J end lost 1 base, and 5 bases lay between the germline ends. Germline CDR1 MDHEN, CDR2 SYDVKM. The CDR3 contains 13 residues. The CDR3 DNA follows: TGTGCCAGCAGTTTACCGGGGAACACTGAAGCTTTCTTT. The encoded protein is CASSLPGNTEAFF.

The rearrangement links TRBV4-1 to TRBJ1-1; 8 bases fit TRBD1. The CDR3 extends over 18 amino acids. The germline CDR1 and CDR2 sequences are MGHRA and YSYEKL. The junction had 13 bases not matched to a gene; V was cut back by 4 bases and J by 0 bases. The CDR3 DNA is TGCGCCAGCAGCCCCCCTACCGGGACAGGCGTCATGAACACTGAAGCTTTCTTT. This sequence encodes CASSPPTGTGVMNTEAFF.

The chain combines TRBV9 with TRBJ2-3; 9 nucleotides agree with TRBD2. The CDR3 loop spans 17 amino acids. V was pared by 2 bases and J by 2 bases, with 9 bases of the junction left unmatched. Germline lookup yields CDR1 SGDLS and CDR2 YYNGEE. DNA of the CDR3: TGTGCCAGCAGCGTCTCCGCGGGACTAGCCCTCACAGATACGCAGTATTTT. Amino acids: CASSVSAGLALTDTQYF.

This clone was recorded once. This rearrangement joins TRBV6-6 to TRBJ1-1; TRBD1 is a possible D gene (5 bases). Trimming cost V 2 bases and J 3 bases, with 16 bases left between them. Germline CDR1 is MNHNY and CDR2 is SVGAGI (reference sequence). This CDR3 region has 16 residues. The CDR3 loop reads CASSYGRGTRDTEAFF. CDR3 DNA: TGTGCCAGCAGTTACGGGCGGGGCACTAGAGACACTGAAGCTTTCTTT.

V gene TRBV10-3 combines with J gene TRBJ2-2; TRBD2 aligns across 9 bases. CDR1 is ENHRY, CDR2 SYGVKD, per germline. CDR3 length equals 19 residues. With 6 bases clipped from V and 7 bases from J, the junction kept 21 bases outside the gene matches. CDR3 in DNA: TGTGCCATCAGGACCCCAGAGGCGCGGGAGGGCCAGACTAACGGGGAGCTGTTTTTT. This codes for CAIRTPEAREGQTNGELFF.

The chain joins TRBV11-2 to TRBJ2-4; 7 bases align to TRBD2. Germline CDR1 SGHAT, CDR2 FQNNGV. The junction had 2 bases not matched to a gene; V was cut back by 6 bases and J by 6 bases. The CDR3 has 12 residues. CDR3 loop: CASRGLGNIQYF. The CDR3 DNA is TGTGCCAGCAGAGGACTAGGAAACATTCAGTACTTC.

The chain joins TRBV28 to TRBJ1-2; weak D call: TRBD1 (6 bases). Germline CDR1 reads MDHEN; CDR2 reads SYDVKM. CDR3 length: 14 amino acids. V dropped 10 bases and J dropped 2 bases, with 17 bases sitting between them. The CDR3 bases are TGTGCCACTTTTGGCCATACAGGGAACTATGGCTACACCTTC. Translating gives CATFGHTGNYGYTF.

The chain employs TRBV7-6 and TRBJ2-1; 7 bases agree with TRBD2. Germline V gene sequence: CDR1 SGHVS, CDR2 FNYEAQ. The CDR3 has 16 residues. Germline trimming cut 2 bases from V and 9 bases from J; bases unmatched to any gene: 13. This CDR3 is CASSLNLGLAGAEQFF. As DNA, the CDR3 is TGTGCCAGCAGCTTAAATTTGGGACTCGCGGGAGCTGAGCAGTTCTTC.

This chain joins TRBV10-3 and TRBJ2-2; the match to TRBD1 covers 9 bases. This CDR3 comprises 13 residues. The V gene end was trimmed by 11 bases and the J gene end by 5 bases; junction bases not matched to a gene: 6. Germline-derived CDR1 and CDR2 are ENHRY and SYGVKD. CDR3 bases: TGTGCCGCCGCCGGGACAGGGACCGGGGAGCTGTTTTTT. Translating it yields CAAAGTGTGELFF.

V is TRBV2 and J is TRBJ2-7, with D perhaps matching TRBD1 (5 bases). CDR1 and CDR2 (germline): SNHLY, FYNNEI. This CDR3 spans 13 amino acids. The V gene lost 4 bases and the J gene lost 0 bases, with 7 bases spanning the gap. CDR3 nucleotide sequence: TGTGCCAGCAGTGGGACATACTCCTACGAGCAGTACTTC. This translates into CASSGTYSYEQYF.

V and J are TRBV6-1 and TRBJ1-2; D ambiguous. Germline-derived CDR1 and CDR2 are MNHNS and SASEGT. This CDR3 spans 12 amino acids. The V gene lost 5 bases and the J gene lost 8 bases, with 12 bases spanning the gap. In DNA form, the CDR3 reads TGTGCCAGCAGTCCCTGGGGAGAGGGCTACACCTTC. Amino acids: CASSPWGEGYTF.

The chain is built from TRBV7-2 and TRBJ2-7, with D maybe TRBD2 (5 bases). The germline CDR1 and CDR2 sequences are SGHTA and FQGNSA. This CDR3 comprises 13 residues. V was cut by 1 base and J by 4 bases, with 8 bases left in between. Written as DNA, the CDR3 is TGTGCCAGCAGCTTAGGACCGGGGTACGAGCAGTACTTC. Translation: CASSLGPGYEQYF.

This clone was detected once. This chain links TRBV2 with TRBJ2-7, with D possibly being TRBD1 (6 bases). The CDR3 is 14 residues long. Looked up from germline, CDR1 is SNHLY and CDR2 is FYNNEI. Trimming took 4 bases from V and 2 from J, leaving 12 bases between them. The CDR3 spells CASSGQGLTYEQYF. CDR3 coding DNA: TGTGCCAGCAGTGGTCAGGGGCTAACCTACGAGCAGTACTTC.